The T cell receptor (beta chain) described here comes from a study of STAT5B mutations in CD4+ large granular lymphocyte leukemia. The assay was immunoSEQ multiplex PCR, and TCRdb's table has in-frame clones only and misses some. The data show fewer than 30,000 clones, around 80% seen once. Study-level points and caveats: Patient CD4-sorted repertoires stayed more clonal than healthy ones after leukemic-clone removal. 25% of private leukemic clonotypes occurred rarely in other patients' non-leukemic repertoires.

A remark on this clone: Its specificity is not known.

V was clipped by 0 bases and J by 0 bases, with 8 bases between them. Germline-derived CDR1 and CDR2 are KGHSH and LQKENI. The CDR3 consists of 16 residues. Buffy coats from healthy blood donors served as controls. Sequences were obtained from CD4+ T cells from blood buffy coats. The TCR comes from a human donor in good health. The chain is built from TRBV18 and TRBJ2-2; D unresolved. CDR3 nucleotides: TGTGCCAGCTCACCACCGACCACGGCGAACACCGGGGAGCTGTTTTTT. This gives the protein CASSPPTTANTGELFF.